This TCR beta chain is drawn from a study of blood T cell repertoires in COVID-19. Study in general: Donors in the United States, Italy and Spain gave samples during acute or convalescent COVID-19.

CDR1 and CDR2 (germline): SGDLS, YYNGEE. Trimming cost V 2 bases and J 4 bases; bases outside gene matches: 8. This CDR3 region has 18 residues. In the authors' workflow: Amplified reference gene primers provided the basis for estimating nucleated cell counts. Using immunoSEQ multiplex PCR, the repertoire was profiled, and TCRdb retains in-frame clones only, with some absent. D and trimming come from the DNA, and the V and J calls and clone size come from that table. This table has 60,000 to 70,000 clones, around 86% appearing once. The chain carries TRBV9 and TRBJ2-3; TRBD2 matches at 15 bases. Sequences were obtained from peripheral blood. The receptor's source is a woman aged 55-70 years with acute or convalescent COVID-19. CDR3 bases: TGTGCCAGCAGCGTTGGACTAGCGGGAGGGGGTTTCCCAGATACGCAGTATTTT. It encodes CASSVGLAGGGFPDTQYF.